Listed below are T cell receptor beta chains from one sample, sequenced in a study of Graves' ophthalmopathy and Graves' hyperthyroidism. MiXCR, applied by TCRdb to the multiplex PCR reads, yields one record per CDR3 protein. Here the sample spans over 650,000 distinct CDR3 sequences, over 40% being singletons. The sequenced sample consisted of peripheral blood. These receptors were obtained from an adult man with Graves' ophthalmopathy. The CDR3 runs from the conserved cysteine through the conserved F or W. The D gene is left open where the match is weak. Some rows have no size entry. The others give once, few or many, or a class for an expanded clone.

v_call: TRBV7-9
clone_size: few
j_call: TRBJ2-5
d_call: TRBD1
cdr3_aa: CASSEGQKETQYF
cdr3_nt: TGTGCCAGCAGTGAGGGACAGAAAGAGACCCAGTACTTC

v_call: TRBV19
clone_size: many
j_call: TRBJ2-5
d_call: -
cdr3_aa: CASSIVGGKETQYF
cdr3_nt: TGTGCCAGTAGTATAGTCGGCGGTAAAGAGACCCAGTACTTC

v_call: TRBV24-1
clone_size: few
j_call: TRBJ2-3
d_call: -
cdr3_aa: CATSHNTGTTDTQYF
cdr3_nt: TGTGCCACCAGTCATAACACCGGGACGACAGATACGCAGTATTTT

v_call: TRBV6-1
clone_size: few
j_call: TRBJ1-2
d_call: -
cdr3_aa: CASSIIPMDYGYTF
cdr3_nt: TGTGCCAGCAGTATCATCCCGATGGACTATGGCTACACCTTC

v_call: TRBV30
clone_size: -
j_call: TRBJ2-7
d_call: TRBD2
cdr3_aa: CAWSASGEQYF
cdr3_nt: TGTGCCTGGAGTGCTAGCGGGGAGCAGTACTTC

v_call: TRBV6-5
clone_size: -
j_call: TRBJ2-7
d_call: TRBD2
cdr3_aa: CASRRSGESSYEQYF
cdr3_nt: TGTGCCAGCAGAAGAAGCGGGGAGAGCTCCTACGAGCAGTACTTC

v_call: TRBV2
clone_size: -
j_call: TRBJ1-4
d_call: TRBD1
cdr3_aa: CASRVTGREKLFF
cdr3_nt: TGTGCCAGCAGGGTGACAGGGAGAGAAAAACTGTTTTTT

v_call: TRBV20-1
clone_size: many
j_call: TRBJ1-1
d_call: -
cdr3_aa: CSAIRDTEAFF
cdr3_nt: TGCAGTGCTATTCGTGACACTGAAGCTTTCTTT

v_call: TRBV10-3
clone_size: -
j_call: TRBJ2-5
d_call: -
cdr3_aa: CAISEVTGYF
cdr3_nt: TGTGCCATCAGTGAAGTGACAGGGTACTTC

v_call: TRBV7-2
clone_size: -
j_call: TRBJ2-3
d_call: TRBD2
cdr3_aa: CASKSGGTDTQYF
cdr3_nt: TGTGCCAGCAAAAGCGGGGGGACAGATACGCAGTATTTT

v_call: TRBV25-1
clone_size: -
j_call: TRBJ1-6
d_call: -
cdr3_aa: CASSSTGQARNSPLHF
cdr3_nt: TGTGCCAGCAGTTCTACAGGGCAGGCGCGAAATTCACCCCTCCACTTT

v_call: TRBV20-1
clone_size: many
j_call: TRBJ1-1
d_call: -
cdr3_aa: CSARSMDTPNTEAFF
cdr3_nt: TGCAGTGCTAGAAGCATGGACACTCCGAACACTGAAGCTTTCTTT

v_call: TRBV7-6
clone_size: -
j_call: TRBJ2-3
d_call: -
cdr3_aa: CASSLRDGPDEVGADTQYF
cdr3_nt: TGTGCCAGCAGCTTAAGGGACGGCCCGGATGAGGTTGGGGCAGATACGCAGTATTTT

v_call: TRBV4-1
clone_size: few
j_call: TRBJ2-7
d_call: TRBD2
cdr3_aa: CASSQDLAAWEQYF
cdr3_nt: TGCGCCAGCAGCCAAGACCTAGCGGCATGGGAGCAGTACTTC

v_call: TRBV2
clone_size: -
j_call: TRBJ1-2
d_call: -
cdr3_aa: CASSNPGGANYGYTF
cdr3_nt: TGTGCCAGCAGTAATCCCGGAGGAGCTAACTATGGCTACACCTTC

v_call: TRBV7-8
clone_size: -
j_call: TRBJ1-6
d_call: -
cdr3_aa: CASSLDKGKGSPLHF
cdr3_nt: TGTGCCAGCAGCTTAGATAAAGGGAAAGGTTCACCCCTCCACTTT

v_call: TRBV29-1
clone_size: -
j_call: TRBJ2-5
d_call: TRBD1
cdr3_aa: CGVEPGGEEAQYF
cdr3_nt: TGCGGCGTTGAACCAGGGGGCGAAGAGGCCCAGTACTTC

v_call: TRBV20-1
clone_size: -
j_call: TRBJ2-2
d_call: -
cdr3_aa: CSATVGGSTGELFF
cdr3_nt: TGCAGTGCTACCGTGGGGGGTAGCACCGGGGAGCTGTTTTTT

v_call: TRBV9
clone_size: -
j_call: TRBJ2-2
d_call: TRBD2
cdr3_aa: CASSHYRVSGELSF
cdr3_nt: TGTGCCAGCAGCCACTACAGGGTTAGCGGGGAGCTGTCTTTT

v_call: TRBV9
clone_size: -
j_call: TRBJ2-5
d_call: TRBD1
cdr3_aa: CASSGGQGAMDF
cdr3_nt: TGTGCCAGCAGCGGGGGACAGGGGGCGATGGACTTC

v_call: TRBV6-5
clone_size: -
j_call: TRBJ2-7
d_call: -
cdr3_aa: CASRLRILYEQYF
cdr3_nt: TGTGCCAGCAGACTACGGATCCTCTACGAGCAGTACTTC

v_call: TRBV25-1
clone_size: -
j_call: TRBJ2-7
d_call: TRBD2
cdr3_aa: CASSELGTSGSYEQYF
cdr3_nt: TGTGCCAGCAGTGAATTGGGGACTAGCGGGAGTTACGAGCAGTACTTC

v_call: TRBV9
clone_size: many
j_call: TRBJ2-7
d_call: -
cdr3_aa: CASSVDGDSEQYF
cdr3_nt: TGTGCCAGCAGCGTAGATGGGGATTCCGAGCAGTACTTC

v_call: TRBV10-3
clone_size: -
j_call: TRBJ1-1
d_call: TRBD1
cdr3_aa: CAISDSRDRVHFKTETFF
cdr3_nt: TGTGCCATCAGTGATTCCCGGGACAGGGTCCATTTCAAAACTGAAACTTTCTTT

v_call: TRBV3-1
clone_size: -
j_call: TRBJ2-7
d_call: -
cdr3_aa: CASSQDGGDSYEQYF
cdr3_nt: TGTGCCAGCAGCCAAGATGGGGGCGACTCCTACGAGCAGTACTTC

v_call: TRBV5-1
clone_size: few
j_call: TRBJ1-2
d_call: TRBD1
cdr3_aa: CASSLALDRDGYTF
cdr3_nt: TGCGCCAGCAGCTTGGCCCTCGACAGGGATGGCTACACCTTC

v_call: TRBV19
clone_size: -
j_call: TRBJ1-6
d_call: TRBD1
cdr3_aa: CASTDRGRAPLHF
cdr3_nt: TGTGCCAGTACCGACAGGGGGCGGGCACCCCTCCACTTT

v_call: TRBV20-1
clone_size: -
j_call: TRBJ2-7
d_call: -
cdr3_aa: CSASLSSGPSYEQYF
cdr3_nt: TGCAGTGCTAGCCTCTCCAGCGGGCCCTCCTACGAGCAGTACTTC

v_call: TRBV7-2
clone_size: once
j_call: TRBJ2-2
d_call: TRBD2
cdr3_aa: CASSLEGAGGLTRTGELFF
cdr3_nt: TGTGCCAGCAGCTTAGAGGGAGCGGGGGGCCTCACGAGGACCGGGGAGCTGTTTTTT

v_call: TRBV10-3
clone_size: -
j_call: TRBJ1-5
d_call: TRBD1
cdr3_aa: CASRQGVVTKQTQHF
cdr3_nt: TGTGCCAGCAGACAGGGGGTTGTTACCAAACAGACCCAGCATTTT

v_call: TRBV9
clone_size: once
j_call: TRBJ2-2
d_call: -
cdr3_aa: CASSRSRGTGELFF
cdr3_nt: TGTGCCAGCAGCCGATCCAGGGGCACCGGGGAGCTGTTTTTT

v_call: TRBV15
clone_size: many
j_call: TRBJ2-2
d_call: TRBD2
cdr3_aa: CATSRDRAGLQRPGELFF
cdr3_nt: TGTGCCACCAGCAGAGATCGTGCGGGACTACAGCGACCCGGGGAGCTGTTTTTT

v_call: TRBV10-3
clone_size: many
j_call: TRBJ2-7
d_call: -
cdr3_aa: CAIGSYEQYF
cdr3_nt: TGTGCCATCGGTTCCTACGAGCAGTACTTC

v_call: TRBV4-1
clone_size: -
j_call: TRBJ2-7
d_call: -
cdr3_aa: CASSQPPKGTYEQYF
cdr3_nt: TGCGCCAGCAGCCAGCCCCCAAAGGGTACCTACGAGCAGTACTTC

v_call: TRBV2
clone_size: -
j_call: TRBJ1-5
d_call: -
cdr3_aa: CASTMGREQSEHF
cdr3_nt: TGTGCCAGCACGATGGGGCGGGAGCAGTCCGAGCATTTT

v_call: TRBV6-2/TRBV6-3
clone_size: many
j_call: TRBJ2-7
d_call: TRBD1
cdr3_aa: CASRQGTGRSSYEQYF
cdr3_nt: TGTGCCAGCAGACAAGGGACAGGACGCAGCTCCTACGAGCAGTACTTC

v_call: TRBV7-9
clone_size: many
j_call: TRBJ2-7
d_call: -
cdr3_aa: CASSFGGTVYEQYF
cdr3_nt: TGTGCCAGCAGCTTTGGAGGCACCGTCTACGAGCAGTACTTC

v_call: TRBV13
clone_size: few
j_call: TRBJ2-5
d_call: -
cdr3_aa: CASNPGTRSGTQYF
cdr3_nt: TGTGCCAGCAATCCCGGGACCAGAAGTGGGACCCAGTACTTC

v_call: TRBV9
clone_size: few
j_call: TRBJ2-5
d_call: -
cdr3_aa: CASSVVSSEGTQYF
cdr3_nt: TGTGCCAGCAGCGTAGTTTCTAGCGAAGGGACCCAGTACTTC

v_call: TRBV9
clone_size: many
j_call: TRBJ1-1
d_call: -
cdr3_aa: CASSVVPDMNTEAFF
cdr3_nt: TGTGCCAGCAGCGTAGTACCAGACATGAACACTGAAGCTTTCTTT

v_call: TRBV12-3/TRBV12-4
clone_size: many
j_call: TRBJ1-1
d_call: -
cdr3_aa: CASSLTKVNTEAFF
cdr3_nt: TGTGCCAGCAGTTTAACCAAGGTGAACACTGAAGCTTTCTTT

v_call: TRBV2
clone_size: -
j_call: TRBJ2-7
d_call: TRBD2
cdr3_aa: CASSRGLAGHSYEQYF
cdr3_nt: TGTGCCAGCAGCCGTGGACTAGCGGGACACTCCTACGAGCAGTACTTC

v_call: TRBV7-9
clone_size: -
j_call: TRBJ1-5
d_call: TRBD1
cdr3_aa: CASSPGSGGWETQHF
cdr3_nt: TGTGCCAGCAGCCCAGGATCAGGGGGCTGGGAGACCCAGCATTTT

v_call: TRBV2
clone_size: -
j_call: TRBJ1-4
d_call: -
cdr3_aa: CASGGEGTEKLFF
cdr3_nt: TGTGCTAGTGGGGGAGAGGGCACTGAAAAACTGTTTTTT

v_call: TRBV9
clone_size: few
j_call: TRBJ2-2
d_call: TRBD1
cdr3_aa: CASNGDRGIGGELFF
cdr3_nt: TGTGCCAGCAACGGAGACAGGGGAATTGGCGGGGAGCTGTTTTTT

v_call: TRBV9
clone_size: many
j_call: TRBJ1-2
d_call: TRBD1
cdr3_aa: CASSSTRDRGYYGYTF
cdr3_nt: TGTGCCAGCAGCTCCACCCGGGACAGGGGTTACTATGGCTACACCTTC

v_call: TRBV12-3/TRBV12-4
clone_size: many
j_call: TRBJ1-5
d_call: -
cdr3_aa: CASSFTGFQPQHF
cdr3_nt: TGTGCCAGCAGTTTCACGGGCTTCCAGCCCCAGCATTTT

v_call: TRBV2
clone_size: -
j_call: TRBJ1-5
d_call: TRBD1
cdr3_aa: CASSLQGTGYHQPQHF
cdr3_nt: TGTGCCAGCAGTCTTCAGGGGACAGGGTACCATCAGCCCCAGCATTTT

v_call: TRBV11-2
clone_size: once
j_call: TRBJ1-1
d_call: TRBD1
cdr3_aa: CASSPGQGPGNTEAFF
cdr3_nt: TGTGCCAGCTCACCAGGACAGGGGCCGGGAAACACTGAAGCTTTCTTT

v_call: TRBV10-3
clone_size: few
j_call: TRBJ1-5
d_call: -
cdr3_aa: CAISDSGEQTQHF
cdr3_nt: TGTGCCATCAGTGATTCGGGAGAACAGACCCAGCATTTT

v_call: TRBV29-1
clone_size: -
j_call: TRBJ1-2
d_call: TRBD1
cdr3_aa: CSTGGVYGYTF
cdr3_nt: TGCAGCACAGGGGGCGTCTATGGCTACACCTTC

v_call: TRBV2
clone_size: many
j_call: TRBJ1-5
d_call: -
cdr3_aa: CASSERGYSNQPQHF
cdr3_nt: TGTGCCAGCAGTGAACGTGGGTATAGCAATCAGCCCCAGCATTTT

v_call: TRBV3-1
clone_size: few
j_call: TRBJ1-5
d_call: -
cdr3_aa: CASIKIRGQPQHF
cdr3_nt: TGTGCCAGCATAAAGATACGGGGTCAGCCCCAGCATTTT

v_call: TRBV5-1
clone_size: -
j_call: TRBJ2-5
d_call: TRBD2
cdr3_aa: CASSLQLAGEEETQYF
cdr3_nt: TGCGCCAGCAGCTTGCAGCTAGCGGGAGAGGAAGAGACCCAGTACTTC

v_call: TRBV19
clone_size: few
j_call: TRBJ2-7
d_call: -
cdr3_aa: CASSIGALGEQYF
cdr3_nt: TGTGCCAGTAGTATAGGGGCTTTGGGGGAGCAGTACTTC

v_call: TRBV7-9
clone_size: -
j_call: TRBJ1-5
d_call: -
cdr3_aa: CASSQEGLRSNQPQHF
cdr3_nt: TGTGCCAGCAGCCAAGAGGGCCTAAGGAGCAATCAGCCCCAGCATTTT

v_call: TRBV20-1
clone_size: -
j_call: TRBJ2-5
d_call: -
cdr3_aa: CSAREGMETQYF
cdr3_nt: TGCAGTGCTAGAGAGGGCATGGAGACCCAGTACTTC

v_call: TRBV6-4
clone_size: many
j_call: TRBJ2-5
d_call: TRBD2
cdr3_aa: CAGRTSARGETQYF
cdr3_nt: TGTGCCGGCAGGACTAGCGCAAGGGGTGAGACCCAGTACTTC

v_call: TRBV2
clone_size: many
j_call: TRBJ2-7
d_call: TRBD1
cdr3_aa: CASTPGQYEQYF
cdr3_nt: TGTGCCAGCACCCCGGGACAGTACGAGCAGTACTTC

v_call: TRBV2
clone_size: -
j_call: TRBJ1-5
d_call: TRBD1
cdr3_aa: CASNDRDRGQPQHF
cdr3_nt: TGTGCCAGCAATGACCGGGACAGGGGTCAGCCCCAGCATTTT